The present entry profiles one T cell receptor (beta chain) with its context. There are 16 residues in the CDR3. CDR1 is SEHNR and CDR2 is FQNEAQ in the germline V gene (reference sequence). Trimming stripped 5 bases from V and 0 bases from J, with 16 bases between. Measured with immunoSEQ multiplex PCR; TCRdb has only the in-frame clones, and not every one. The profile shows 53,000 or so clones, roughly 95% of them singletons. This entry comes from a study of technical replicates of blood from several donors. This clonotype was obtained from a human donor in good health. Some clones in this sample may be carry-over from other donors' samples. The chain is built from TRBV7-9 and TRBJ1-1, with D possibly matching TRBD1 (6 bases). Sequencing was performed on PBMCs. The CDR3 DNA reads TGTGCCAGCAGCCAAGACAGGTTAGGGGTGAACACTGAAGCTTTCTTT. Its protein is CASSQDRLGVNTEAFF.